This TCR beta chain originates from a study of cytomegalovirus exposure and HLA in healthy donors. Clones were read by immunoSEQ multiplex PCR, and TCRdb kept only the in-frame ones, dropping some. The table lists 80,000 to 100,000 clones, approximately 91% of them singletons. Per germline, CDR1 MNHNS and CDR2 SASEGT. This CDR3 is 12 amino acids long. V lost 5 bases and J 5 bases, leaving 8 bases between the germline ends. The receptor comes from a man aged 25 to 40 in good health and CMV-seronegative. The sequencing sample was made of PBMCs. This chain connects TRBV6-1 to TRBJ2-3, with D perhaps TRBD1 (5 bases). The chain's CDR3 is CASSLGVDTQYF. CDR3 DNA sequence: TGTGCCAGCAGTTTAGGGGTAGATACGCAGTATTTT.